This T cell receptor beta chain stems from a study of blood T cell repertoires in COVID-19. Looking at the study overall: Material from acute and convalescent COVID-19 was sourced from the United States, Italy and Spain. From T cells, B-cell-depleted T cells, or PBMCs came the material, which was cDNA or gDNA.

Under the authors' procedure: For nucleated cells, counts were estimated from reference gene primer amplification. Generated by immunoSEQ multiplex PCR, the TCRdb table keeps only in-frame clones and is missing some. That table furnishes V, J and clone size, whereas the DNA furnished D and trimming. This table holds under 300,000 clones, roughly four fifths found once. The CDR3 consists of 15 residues. Germline V gene lookup returns CDR1 LGHDT and CDR2 YNNKEL (reference sequence). Trimming pared 2 bases from V and 0 bases from J, leaving 7 bases between. The specimen was peripheral blood. This chain links TRBV3-1 (or the pseudogene TRBV3-2) with TRBJ1-4, with D hard to call. The receptor was derived from a woman aged 18-29 years with acute or convalescent COVID-19. CDR3 in amino acids: CASSQNSATNEKLFF. CDR3 in DNA: TGTGCCAGCAGCCAAAATTCCGCAACTAATGAAAAACTGTTTTTT.